The 18 T cell receptor beta chains presented below share a single source sample, sequenced in a study of neurological immune-mediated disorders. Via MiXCR, TCRdb re-called the 5' RACE reads, giving one row per CDR3 protein. Of fewer than 50,000 distinct CDR3 sequences listed, roughly 15% are singletons. The specimen sequenced was CD4+ T cells from blood. The receptor set was obtained from a woman aged 55 to 70 with HTLV-1-associated myelopathy (HAM/TSP).

The V call is TRBV20-1, the J call TRBJ1-1; D perhaps matches TRBD1 (5 bases). This CDR3 comprises 16 residues. V lost 0 bases, J lost 10 bases, and 24 bases lay in between. CDR1 is DFQATT, CDR2 SNEGSKA, per germline (reference sequence). CDR3 in DNA: TGCAGTGCTAGAGATGTCCGGGACCCAACCTCCCTGGGAGCTTTCTTT. The encoded protein is CSARDVRDPTSLGAFF.

This clonotype was seen repeatedly, ten times or more. The rearrangement links TRBV20-1 to TRBJ2-3; D may be TRBD2 (6 bases). The V gene lost 3 bases and the J gene lost 5 bases, with 21 bases spanning the gap. The CDR3 spans 16 residues. CDR1 and CDR2 from the germline V gene are DFQATT and SNEGSKA (reference sequence). The CDR3 nucleotides read TGCAGTGCTAGTTCGGTCCAGCGGGCGGGATTAGATACGCAGTATTTT. Its translation: CSASSVQRAGLDTQYF.

The sample holds many counts of this clonotype. The rearrangement joins TRBV5-1 to TRBJ2-7; either TRBD1 or TRBD2 may supply D (6 bases each). V was pared by 0 bases and J by 0 bases, with 13 bases between. Per germline, CDR1 SGHRS and CDR2 YFSETQ. There are 16 residues in the CDR3. CDR3 residues: CASSLAGGLRSYEQYF. For the CDR3, the DNA is TGCGCCAGCAGCTTGGCCGGGGGCCTCCGCTCCTACGAGCAGTACTTC.

In its sample, this clonotype was seen many times. The gene calls are TRBV27 and TRBJ2-7, with D possibly TRBD2 on 5 matching bases. CDR1 MNHEY and CDR2 SMNVEV come from the germline V gene (reference sequence). Trimming removed 3 bases from V and 3 bases from J, with 39 bases in between. CDR3 length: 23 amino acids. CDR3 loop: CASSFSPTRIGLTPPTYGYEQYF. The DNA for the CDR3 is TGTGCCAGCAGTTTCTCACCGACGCGAATCGGACTGACTCCGCCGACATACGGCTACGAGCAGTACTTC.

This clonotype was found many times. This rearrangement joins TRBV5-1 to TRBJ2-2; D unclear. The CDR3 loop spans 16 amino acids. CDR1 and CDR2 from the germline V gene are SGHRS and YFSETQ. Trimming removed 5 bases at V and 0 bases at J, with 14 bases between. CDR3 coding DNA: TGCGCCAGCAGTCCAGTCCCGATGGCGAACACCGGGGAGCTGTTTTTT. Its protein product is CASSPVPMANTGELFF.

This clonotype appeared many times. V usage is TRBV6-6 and J usage is TRBJ2-2, with 11 bases that match TRBD2. Germline values: CDR1 MNHNY, CDR2 SVGAGI (reference sequence). The length of the CDR3 is 18 residues. Trimming at V came to 2 bases and at J to 4 bases, leaving 9 bases not matched to a gene. The CDR3 DNA reads as TGTGCCAGCAGTTACCGCTTAGCGGGGGGGCGAGGCACCGGGGAGCTGTTTTTT. Translated, it gives CASSYRLAGGRGTGELFF.

This clonotype was detected many times. The chain is built from TRBV29-1 and TRBJ2-2; D is perhaps TRBD2 (5 bases). Germline CDR1 is SQVTM and CDR2 is ANQGSEA. This CDR3 region has 14 residues. V gave up 7 bases and J gave up 4 bases, with 16 bases separating them. The CDR3, as DNA: TGCAGCGCCAAAGTCTTTCGGGGCACCGGGGAGCTGTTTTTT. Translating gives CSAKVFRGTGELFF.

This clonotype occurred many times. The genes are TRBV5-5 and TRBJ1-4; TRBD1 might be the D (6 bases). The germline V gene encodes CDR1 SGHKS and CDR2 YYEKEE (reference sequence). The CDR3 has 16 amino acids. V was trimmed by 1 base and J by 8 bases, leaving 18 bases between them. The CDR3 here is CASSLPTGGAKEKLFF. The CDR3 nucleotides are TGTGCCAGCAGCTTGCCGACTGGGGGGGCGAAAGAAAAACTGTTTTTT.

This clonotype was observed many times. The chain carries TRBV20-1 and TRBJ1-1, with D hard to call. Germline loops: CDR1 DFQATT, CDR2 SNEGSKA (reference sequence). Trimming cost V 5 bases and J 7 bases, with 11 bases left between them. The CDR3 length is 11 residues. CDR3 in DNA: TGCAGTGCTGAAAGTGGGTATGAAGCTTTCTTT. Translated, it gives CSAESGYEAFF.

The chain joins TRBV5-4 to TRBJ2-7, with D possibly matching TRBD2 (5 bases). This CDR3 spans 15 amino acids. Between the trimmed V and J ends, which lost 4 bases and 0 bases, there was a span of 14 bases. The germline gives CDR1 SGHNT, CDR2 YYREEE (reference sequence). CDR3 residues: CASSPGSPSSYEQYF. CDR3 nucleotides: TGTGCCAGCAGCCCGGGATCCCCTTCCTCCTACGAGCAGTACTTC.

This clonotype was seen ten or more times. V is TRBV20-1 and J is TRBJ1-1; maybe TRBD1 (6 bases). The CDR3 runs to 14 residues. Deletions cut 3 bases from V and 8 bases from J, with 19 bases between. Germline CDR1 reads DFQATT; CDR2 reads SNEGSKA (reference sequence). In DNA form, the CDR3 reads TGCAGTGCTAGGAGGGGGGAACAGGGAGGAGAAGCTTTCTTT. Protein: CSARRGEQGGEAFF.

This clonotype was seen repeatedly, ten times or more. The chain recombines TRBV12-3 or TRBV12-4 with TRBJ2-3; 7 bases are shared with TRBD2. The length of the CDR3 is 15 residues. J lost 2 bases, V lost 5 bases, and 7 bases had no gene match. CDR3 in DNA: TGTGCCAGCAGTCCCCAGGCGGGGGTCACAGATACGCAGTATTTT. Translating gives CASSPQAGVTDTQYF.

The table lists this clonotype with many counts. The CDR3 protein is CSSSTGGGNIQYF. In DNA, the CDR3 is TGCAGTTCCTCGACAGGGGGAGGAAACATTCAGTACTTC. The rearrangement links TRBV20-1 to TRBJ2-4; TRBD1 matches at 9 bases. The CDR3 is 13 amino acids. Losses at the gene ends were 8 bases for V and 6 bases for J; bases not matched to a gene: 8. The V gene's germline CDR1 is DFQATT and CDR2 SNEGSKA (reference sequence).

This clonotype was observed many times. The rearrangement joins TRBV5-1 to TRBJ1-1, with TRBD1 matching 7 bases. V gave up 0 bases and J gave up 8 bases; unmatched junction bases: 4. CDR3 length: 13 residues. Germline loops: CDR1 SGHRS, CDR2 YFSETQ. The CDR3 DNA reads as TGCGCCAGCAGCTTGGGGGGACAGCTAGAAGCTTTCTTT. It yields the protein CASSLGGQLEAFF.

This clonotype showed up many times. The rearrangement joins TRBV20-1 to TRBJ1-3, with D possibly TRBD1 on 6 matching bases. Trimming pared 3 bases from V and 2 bases from J, leaving 14 bases between. This CDR3 comprises 15 residues. From germline, CDR1 is DFQATT and CDR2 SNEGSKA (reference sequence). For the CDR3, the DNA is TGCAGTGCTAGTCCCCCGGGACATACTGGAAACACCATATATTTT. Translation gives CSASPPGHTGNTIYF.

The chain recombines TRBV20-1 with TRBJ1-1; 7 nucleotides align to TRBD1. Per the germline V gene, CDR1 is DFQATT and CDR2 is SNEGSKA (reference sequence). With V trimmed by 1 base and J by 1 base, 0 bases remained unmatched. There are 13 residues in the CDR3. The CDR3 nucleotides are TGCAGTGCTAGAGGGACAGGGAACACTGAAGCTTTCTTT. It is translated as CSARGTGNTEAFF.

This clonotype was seen repeatedly, ten times or more. The CDR3: CASSRQGTYTGELFF. As DNA, the CDR3 is TGCGCCAGCAGCCGACAGGGCACCTACACCGGGGAGCTGTTTTTT. This chain connects TRBV5-1 to TRBJ2-2, with TRBD1 matching over 7 bases. This CDR3 region has 15 residues. The J segment lost 3 bases and the V segment lost 4 bases, leaving 6 bases of the junction unmatched. CDR1 and CDR2 (germline): SGHRS, YFSETQ. Complete variable domain (other parts from reference TRBV5-1 and TRBJ2-2): KAGVTQTPRYLIKTRGQQVTLSCSPISGHRSVSWYQQTPGQGLQFLFEYFSETQRNKGNFPGRFSGRQFSNSRSEMNVSTLELGDSALYLCASSRQGTYTGELFFGEGSRLTVL.

Concerning this clonotype itself: The junction does not match germline at one end; this may be a read error. This chain joins TRBV30 and TRBJ2-7, with D perhaps matching TRBD1 (6 bases). This CDR3 region has 11 residues. The V gene's germline CDR1 is GTSNPN and CDR2 SVGIG (reference sequence). The CDR3 DNA is TGTGCCTGTAGGGGGTCCTACGAGCACTACTTC. Translation gives CACRGSYEHYF.